These T cell receptor beta chains were read from a single sample in a study of regulatory T cells in long-lasting Graves disease. TCRdb re-analysed the multiplex PCR reads in MiXCR, keeping a single row per CDR3 protein. The sample gives hundreds of thousands of distinct CDR3 sequences, under 25% of which show up once; approximately 7.8% is in the top ten. The sample in question was peripheral blood mononuclear cells (PBMCs), obtained when the disease was refractory, from a patient treated with antithyroid drugs. The origin of the receptors is a female donor with Graves disease. The CDR3 runs from the conserved cysteine through the conserved F or W. D genes are given only for firm matches. Not all rows give a size; the values are once, few, many and, for expanded clones, a class.

V gene: TRBV7-9; D gene: TRBD2; clone size: -; J gene: TRBJ2-4; CDR3 protein: CASSLTSGEAKNIQYF; CDR3 DNA: TGTGCCAGCAGCTTGACTAGCGGGGAAGCCAAAAACATTCAGTACTTC
V gene: TRBV5-1; D gene: -; clone size: -; J gene: TRBJ1-1; CDR3 protein: CASSLGARWGTEAFF; CDR3 DNA: TGCGCCAGCAGCTTGGGGGCAAGATGGGGAACTGAAGCTTTCTTT
V gene: TRBV6-1; D gene: TRBD1; clone size: many; J gene: TRBJ1-5; CDR3 protein: CASTTGGQGQPQHF; CDR3 DNA: TGTGCCAGCACCACGGGGGGACAGGGCCAGCCCCAGCATTTT
V gene: TRBV28; D gene: -; clone size: -; J gene: TRBJ2-3; CDR3 protein: CASSFPTDTQYF; CDR3 DNA: TGTGCCAGCAGTTTCCCCACAGATACGCAGTATTTT
V gene: TRBV2; D gene: -; clone size: many; J gene: TRBJ1-4; CDR3 protein: CASTKTGIDEKLFF; CDR3 DNA: TGTGCCAGCACAAAGACGGGGATTGATGAAAAACTGTTTTTT
V gene: TRBV27; D gene: TRBD1; clone size: -; J gene: TRBJ2-6; CDR3 protein: CASSPRDRAFANVLTF; CDR3 DNA: TGTGCCAGCAGCCCCCGGGACAGGGCCTTTGCCAACGTCCTGACTTTC
V gene: TRBV5-1; D gene: -; clone size: -; J gene: TRBJ2-3; CDR3 protein: CASSLEGRASTDTQYF; CDR3 DNA: TGCGCCAGCAGCTTGGAAGGGCGGGCCAGCACAGATACGCAGTATTTT
V gene: TRBV18; D gene: TRBD1; clone size: many; J gene: TRBJ2-5; CDR3 protein: CASSLQPGQGSGETQYF; CDR3 DNA: TGTGCCAGCTCACTACAACCGGGACAGGGGTCGGGAGAGACCCAGTACTTC
V gene: TRBV28; D gene: -; clone size: -; J gene: TRBJ2-1; CDR3 protein: CASSLALPYNEQFF; CDR3 DNA: TGTGCCAGCAGTTTGGCGTTACCCTACAATGAGCAGTTCTTC
V gene: TRBV2; D gene: TRBD1; clone size: -; J gene: TRBJ1-1; CDR3 protein: CASRSQGVNEAFF; CDR3 DNA: TGTGCCAGCAGGTCACAGGGGGTGAATGAAGCTTTCTTT
V gene: TRBV3-1; D gene: -; clone size: -; J gene: TRBJ2-2; CDR3 protein: CASSQRERTGELFF; CDR3 DNA: TGTGCCAGCAGCCAACGGGAGCGCACCGGGGAGCTGTTTTTT
V gene: TRBV12-3/TRBV12-4; D gene: -; clone size: -; J gene: TRBJ2-7; CDR3 protein: CASRGTATSYEQYF; CDR3 DNA: TGTGCCAGCAGGGGGACGGCCACTTCCTACGAGCAGTACTTC
V gene: TRBV6-1; D gene: TRBD1; clone size: many; J gene: TRBJ1-5; CDR3 protein: CASRMGQGSNQPQHF; CDR3 DNA: TGTGCCAGCAGAATGGGACAGGGGAGCAATCAGCCCCAGCATTTT
V gene: TRBV7-9; D gene: TRBD1; clone size: few; J gene: TRBJ2-5; CDR3 protein: CASSEPGQGFIQETQYF; CDR3 DNA: TGTGCCAGCAGCGAACCGGGACAGGGATTCATCCAGGAGACCCAGTACTTC
V gene: TRBV29-1; D gene: -; clone size: many; J gene: TRBJ2-5; CDR3 protein: CSVEGGLRGETQYF; CDR3 DNA: TGCAGCGTTGAAGGCGGCCTCCGGGGAGAGACCCAGTACTTC
V gene: TRBV2; D gene: -; clone size: -; J gene: TRBJ2-1; CDR3 protein: CASKGGSSGGGEQFF; CDR3 DNA: TGTGCCAGCAAAGGGGGGTCTAGCGGAGGCGGGGAGCAGTTCTTC
V gene: TRBV4-2; D gene: -; clone size: few; J gene: TRBJ2-3; CDR3 protein: CASSQGGDTQYF; CDR3 DNA: TGTGCCAGCAGCCAAGGGGGGGATACGCAGTATTTT
V gene: TRBV6-5; D gene: TRBD2; clone size: -; J gene: TRBJ2-5; CDR3 protein: CASSYSAAGGEVTQYF; CDR3 DNA: TGTGCCAGCAGTTACTCAGCCGCGGGAGGGGAAGTGACCCAGTACTTC
V gene: TRBV28; D gene: -; clone size: many; J gene: TRBJ1-1; CDR3 protein: CASSLPGVDYFAEAFF; CDR3 DNA: TGTGCCAGCAGTTTGCCGGGGGTGGACTATTTTGCTGAAGCTTTCTTT
V gene: TRBV7-3; D gene: -; clone size: -; J gene: TRBJ2-2; CDR3 protein: CASSLGVGPGELFF; CDR3 DNA: TGTGCCAGCAGCTTAGGTGTCGGCCCCGGGGAGCTGTTTTTT
V gene: TRBV20-1; D gene: -; clone size: -; J gene: TRBJ2-7; CDR3 protein: CSASGTAYTYEQYF; CDR3 DNA: TGCAGTGCTAGTGGTACAGCTTACACCTACGAGCAGTACTTC
V gene: TRBV12-3/TRBV12-4; D gene: TRBD1; clone size: few; J gene: TRBJ1-1; CDR3 protein: CASSQGGANTEAFF; CDR3 DNA: TGTGCCAGCTCCCAAGGGGGCGCGAACACTGAAGCTTTCTTT
V gene: TRBV6-1; D gene: -; clone size: few; J gene: TRBJ2-1; CDR3 protein: CASSPPGVYNEQFF; CDR3 DNA: TGTGCCAGCAGCCCCCCCGGGGTGTACAATGAGCAGTTCTTC
V gene: TRBV6-1; D gene: -; clone size: -; J gene: TRBJ1-2; CDR3 protein: CASSRDNANYGYTF; CDR3 DNA: TGTGCCAGCAGCCGTGACAACGCTAACTATGGCTACACCTTC
V gene: TRBV3-1; D gene: -; clone size: many; J gene: TRBJ1-1; CDR3 protein: CASSPDPTEAFF; CDR3 DNA: TGTGCCAGCAGCCCGGACCCTACTGAAGCTTTCTTT
V gene: TRBV7-8; D gene: -; clone size: few; J gene: TRBJ2-5; CDR3 protein: CASSLAGKNIRETQYF; CDR3 DNA: TGTGCCAGCAGCTTAGCAGGCAAAAATATCCGGGAGACCCAGTACTTC
V gene: TRBV28; D gene: -; clone size: -; J gene: TRBJ2-2; CDR3 protein: CASSAVQLGELFF; CDR3 DNA: TGTGCCAGCAGTGCCGTCCAGCTCGGGGAGCTGTTTTTT
V gene: TRBV28; D gene: -; clone size: many; J gene: TRBJ1-6; CDR3 protein: CASSFGVSGSPLHF; CDR3 DNA: TGTGCCAGCAGTTTTGGGGTCTCCGGTTCACCCCTCCACTTT
V gene: TRBV12-3/TRBV12-4; D gene: TRBD1; clone size: many; J gene: TRBJ1-2; CDR3 protein: CASSRTGTDYGYTF; CDR3 DNA: TGTGCCAGCAGTCGGACAGGGACGGACTATGGCTACACCTTC
V gene: TRBV5-1; D gene: TRBD1; clone size: once; J gene: TRBJ2-7; CDR3 protein: CASSGNRGATGEQYF; CDR3 DNA: TGCGCCAGCAGCGGAAACAGGGGTGCCACCGGCGAGCAGTACTTC
V gene: TRBV19; D gene: TRBD2; clone size: -; J gene: TRBJ2-7; CDR3 protein: CASSWGTSETYEQYF; CDR3 DNA: TGTGCCAGTAGTTGGGGGACTAGCGAAACCTACGAGCAGTACTTC
V gene: TRBV28; D gene: TRBD1; clone size: many; J gene: TRBJ1-5; CDR3 protein: CASSFNFGTGDQPQHF; CDR3 DNA: TGTGCCAGCAGTTTTAACTTCGGGACAGGGGATCAGCCCCAGCATTTT
V gene: TRBV5-7; D gene: TRBD1; clone size: -; J gene: TRBJ2-7; CDR3 protein: CASSVDRGLSYEQYF; CDR3 DNA: TGTGCCAGCAGCGTGGACAGGGGGCTCTCCTACGAGCAGTACTTC
V gene: TRBV27; D gene: -; clone size: many; J gene: TRBJ2-7; CDR3 protein: CASSLNPSRHEQYF; CDR3 DNA: TGTGCCAGCAGTTTAAACCCTTCCCGCCACGAGCAGTACTTC
V gene: TRBV24-1; D gene: -; clone size: few; J gene: TRBJ2-6; CDR3 protein: CATGDSGANVLTF; CDR3 DNA: TGTGCCACCGGGGACTCTGGGGCCAACGTCCTGACTTTC
V gene: TRBV7-9; D gene: TRBD2; clone size: -; J gene: TRBJ2-7; CDR3 protein: CASSLYPDLAGPYEQYF; CDR3 DNA: TGTGCCAGCAGCTTATACCCGGATCTAGCGGGACCCTACGAGCAGTACTTC
V gene: TRBV6-2/TRBV6-3; D gene: -; clone size: many; J gene: TRBJ2-5; CDR3 protein: CASTLSGFGEETQYF; CDR3 DNA: TGTGCCAGCACCCTTTCAGGGTTTGGGGAAGAGACCCAGTACTTC
V gene: TRBV29-1; D gene: -; clone size: many; J gene: TRBJ1-2; CDR3 protein: CSILGGEIYGYTF; CDR3 DNA: TGCAGCATCCTCGGAGGGGAGATCTATGGCTACACCTTC
V gene: TRBV29-1; D gene: -; clone size: few; J gene: TRBJ2-7; CDR3 protein: CSVEDPDSLGFGHHEQYF; CDR3 DNA: TGCAGCGTTGAAGATCCGGACAGCCTTGGGTTCGGCCACCACGAGCAGTACTTC
V gene: TRBV12-3/TRBV12-4; D gene: -; clone size: many; J gene: TRBJ2-2; CDR3 protein: CASSPRSPTGYDTGELFF; CDR3 DNA: TGTGCCAGCAGCCCCCGGTCCCCCACAGGGTACGACACCGGGGAGCTGTTTTTT
V gene: TRBV6-1; D gene: -; clone size: -; J gene: TRBJ2-5; CDR3 protein: CASSPPTTSKTQYF; CDR3 DNA: TGTGCCAGCAGCCCCCCGACAACGTCAAAGACCCAGTACTTC
V gene: TRBV20-1; D gene: TRBD2; clone size: -; J gene: TRBJ2-7; CDR3 protein: CSARTNRAGTSFLGVDEQYF; CDR3 DNA: TGCAGTGCTAGAACAAACAGGGCCGGGACTAGTTTTCTTGGTGTCGACGAGCAGTACTTC
V gene: TRBV7-9; D gene: TRBD1; clone size: -; J gene: TRBJ2-7; CDR3 protein: CASSGGTGGTEQYF; CDR3 DNA: TGTGCCAGCAGCGGGGGGACAGGTGGGACTGAGCAGTACTTC
V gene: TRBV7-2; D gene: -; clone size: many; J gene: TRBJ2-5; CDR3 protein: CASRVPQGRETQYF; CDR3 DNA: TGTGCCAGCAGAGTACCCCAGGGGCGAGAGACCCAGTACTTC
V gene: TRBV4-1; D gene: TRBD2; clone size: -; J gene: TRBJ2-5; CDR3 protein: CASSLSSGRALPETQYF; CDR3 DNA: TGCGCCAGCAGCCTAAGTAGCGGGAGGGCCCTCCCAGAGACCCAGTACTTC
V gene: TRBV10-3; D gene: TRBD1; clone size: few; J gene: TRBJ1-6; CDR3 protein: CAISGQGENLPLHF; CDR3 DNA: TGTGCCATCAGTGGACAGGGGGAAAATTTACCCCTCCACTTT
V gene: TRBV7-9; D gene: -; clone size: few; J gene: TRBJ2-2; CDR3 protein: CASSVRAHTGELFF; CDR3 DNA: TGTGCCAGCAGCGTCCGGGCGCACACCGGGGAGCTGTTTTTT